The present entry profiles one T cell receptor (beta chain) with its context. The antigen is unknown. Using immunoSEQ multiplex PCR, the repertoire was profiled, and TCRdb retains in-frame clones only, with some absent. The table includes roughly 130,000 clones, 85% to 95% detected once. This entry comes from a study of T cell responses to AZD1222 COVID-19 vaccine. This CDR3 is built from 13 residues. From germline, CDR1 is LNHDA and CDR2 SQIVND (reference sequence). Losses at the gene ends were 10 bases for V and 2 bases for J; bases not matched to a gene: 4. Study-wide results and caveats: The donors showed a predominance of white British ancestry and of females, with possible underestimation of clonal diversity. The study identified only a handful of AZD1222 recipients as seropositive at baseline.

The specimen comprised peripheral blood, sampled on day 0 of AZD1222 vaccination. This receptor was taken from an adult in good health. The rearrangement links TRBV19 to TRBJ1-3; 8 bases match TRBD1. Here the CDR3 DNA reads TGTGCCACCAAACAGGGGGCTGGAAACACCATATATTTT. Its translation: CATKQGAGNTIYF.